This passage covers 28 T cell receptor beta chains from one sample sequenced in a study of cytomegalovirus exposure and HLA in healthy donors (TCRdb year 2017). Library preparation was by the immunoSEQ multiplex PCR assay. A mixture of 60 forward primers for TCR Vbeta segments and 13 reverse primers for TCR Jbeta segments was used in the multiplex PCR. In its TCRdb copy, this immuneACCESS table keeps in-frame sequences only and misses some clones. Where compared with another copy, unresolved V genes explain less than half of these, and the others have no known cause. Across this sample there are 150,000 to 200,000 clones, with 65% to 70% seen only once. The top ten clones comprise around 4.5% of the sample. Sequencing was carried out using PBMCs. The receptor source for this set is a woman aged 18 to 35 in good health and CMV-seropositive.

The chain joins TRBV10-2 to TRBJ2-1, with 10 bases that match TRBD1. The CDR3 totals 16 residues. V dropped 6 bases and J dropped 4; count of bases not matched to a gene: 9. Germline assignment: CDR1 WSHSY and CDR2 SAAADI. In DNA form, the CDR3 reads TGCGCCAGCAGGAGCCACCGGGACAGGGGTTACAATGAGCAGTTCTTC. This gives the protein CASRSHRDRGYNEQFF.

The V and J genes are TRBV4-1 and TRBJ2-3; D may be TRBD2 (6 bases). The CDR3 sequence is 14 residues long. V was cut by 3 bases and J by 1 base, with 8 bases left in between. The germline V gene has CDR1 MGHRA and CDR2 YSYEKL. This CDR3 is CASSQVAGTDTQYF. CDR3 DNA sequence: TGCGCCAGCAGCCAGGTAGCGGGCACAGATACGCAGTATTTT.

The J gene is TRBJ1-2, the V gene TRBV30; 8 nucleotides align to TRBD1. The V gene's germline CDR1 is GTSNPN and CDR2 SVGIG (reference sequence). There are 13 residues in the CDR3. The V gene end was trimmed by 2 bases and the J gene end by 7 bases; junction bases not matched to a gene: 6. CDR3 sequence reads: CAWSHQGAVGYTF. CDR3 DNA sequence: TGTGCCTGGAGTCATCAGGGGGCGGTTGGCTACACCTTC.

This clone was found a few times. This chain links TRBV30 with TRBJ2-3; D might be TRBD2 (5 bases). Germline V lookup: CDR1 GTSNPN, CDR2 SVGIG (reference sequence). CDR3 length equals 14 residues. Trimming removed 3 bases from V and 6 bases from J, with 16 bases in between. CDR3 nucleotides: TGTGCCTGGAGCGGGGTTAACCTGCTCGATACGCAGTATTTT. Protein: CAWSGVNLLDTQYF.

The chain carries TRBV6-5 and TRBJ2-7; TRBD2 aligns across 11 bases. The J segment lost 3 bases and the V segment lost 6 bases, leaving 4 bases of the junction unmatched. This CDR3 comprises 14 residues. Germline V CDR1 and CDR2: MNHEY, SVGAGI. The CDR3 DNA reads TGTGCCAGCAGCCCGGGGACTAGCGGCTACGAGCAGTACTTC. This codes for CASSPGTSGYEQYF.

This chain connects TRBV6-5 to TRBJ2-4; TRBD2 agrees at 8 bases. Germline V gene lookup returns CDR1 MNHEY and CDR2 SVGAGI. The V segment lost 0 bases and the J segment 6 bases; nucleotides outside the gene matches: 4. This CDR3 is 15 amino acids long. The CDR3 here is CASSYSSGSGNIQYF. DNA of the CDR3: TGTGCCAGCAGTTACTCGAGCGGGAGTGGAAACATTCAGTACTTC.

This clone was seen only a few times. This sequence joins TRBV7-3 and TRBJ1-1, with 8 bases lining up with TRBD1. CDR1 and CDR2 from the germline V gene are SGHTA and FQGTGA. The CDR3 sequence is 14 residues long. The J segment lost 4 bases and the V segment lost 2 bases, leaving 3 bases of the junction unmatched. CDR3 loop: CASSLVDRATEAFF. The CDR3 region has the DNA TGTGCCAGCAGCTTAGTGGACAGGGCCACTGAAGCTTTCTTT. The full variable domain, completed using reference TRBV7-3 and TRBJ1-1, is GAGVSQTPSNKVTEKGKYVELRCDPISGHTALYWYRQSLGQGPEFLIYFQGTGAADDSGLPNDRFFAVRPEGSVSTLKIQRTERGDSAVYLCASSLVDRATEAFFGQGTRLTVV.

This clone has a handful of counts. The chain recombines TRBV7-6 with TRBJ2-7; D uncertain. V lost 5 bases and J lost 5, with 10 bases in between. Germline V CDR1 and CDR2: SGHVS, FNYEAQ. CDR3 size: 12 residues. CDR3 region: CASSRYTDEQYF. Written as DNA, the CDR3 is TGTGCCAGCAGCCGATATACTGACGAGCAGTACTTC. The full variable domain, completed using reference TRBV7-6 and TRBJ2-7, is GAGVSQSPRYKVTKRGQDVALRCDPISGHVSLYWYRQALGQGPEFLTYFNYEAQQDKSGLPNDRFSAERPEGSISTLTIQRTEQRDSAMYRCASSRYTDEQYFGPGTRLTVT.

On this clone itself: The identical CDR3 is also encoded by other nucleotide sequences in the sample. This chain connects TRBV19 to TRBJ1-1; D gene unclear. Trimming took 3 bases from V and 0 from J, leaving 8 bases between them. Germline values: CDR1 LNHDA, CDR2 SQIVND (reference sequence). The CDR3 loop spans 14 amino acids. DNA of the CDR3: TGTGCCAGTAGTATTGGAGAAGTGAACACTGAAGCTTTCTTT. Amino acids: CASSIGEVNTEAFF.

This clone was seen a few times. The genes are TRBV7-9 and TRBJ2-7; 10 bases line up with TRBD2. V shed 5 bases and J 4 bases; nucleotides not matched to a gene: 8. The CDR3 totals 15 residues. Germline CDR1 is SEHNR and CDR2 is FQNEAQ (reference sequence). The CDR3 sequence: CASSRDGTSEYEQYF. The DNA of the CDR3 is TGTGCCAGCAGCAGAGACGGGACTAGCGAGTACGAGCAGTACTTC.

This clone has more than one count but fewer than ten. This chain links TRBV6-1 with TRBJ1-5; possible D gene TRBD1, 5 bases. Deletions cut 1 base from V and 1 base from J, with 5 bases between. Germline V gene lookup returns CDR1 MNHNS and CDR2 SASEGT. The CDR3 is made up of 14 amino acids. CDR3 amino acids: CASSEGQSNQPQHF. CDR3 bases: TGTGCCAGCAGTGAAGGACAGAGCAATCAGCCCCAGCATTTT.

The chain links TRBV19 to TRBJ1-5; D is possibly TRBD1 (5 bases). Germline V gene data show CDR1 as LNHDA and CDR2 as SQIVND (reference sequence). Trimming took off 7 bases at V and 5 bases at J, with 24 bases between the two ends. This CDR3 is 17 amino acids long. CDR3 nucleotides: TGTGCCAGTAACAAATGGGAGGGAGGAGGGGCCGATCAGCCCCAGCATTTT. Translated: CASNKWEGGGADQPQHF.

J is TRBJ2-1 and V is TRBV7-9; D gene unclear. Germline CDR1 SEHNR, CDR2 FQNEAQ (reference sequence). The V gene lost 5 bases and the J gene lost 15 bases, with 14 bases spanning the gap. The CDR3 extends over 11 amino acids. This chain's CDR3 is CASSASTTRFF. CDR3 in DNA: TGTGCCAGCAGCGCCTCTACGACACGGTTCTTC.

The CDR3: CASSQTGLGPQHF. The CDR3 nucleotides read TGCGCCAGCAGCCAGACGGGTCTCGGGCCCCAGCATTTT. The chain combines TRBV4-1 with TRBJ1-5; D is unresolved. V lost 3 bases to trimming and J lost 9 bases, with 12 bases between them. CDR1 and CDR2 from the germline V gene are MGHRA and YSYEKL. The CDR3 has 13 residues.

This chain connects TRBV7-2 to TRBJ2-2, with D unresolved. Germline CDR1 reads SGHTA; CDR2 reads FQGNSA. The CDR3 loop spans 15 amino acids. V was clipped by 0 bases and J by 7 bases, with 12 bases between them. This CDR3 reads CASSLAATVSGELFF. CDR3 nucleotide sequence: TGTGCCAGCAGCTTAGCGGCTACAGTTAGCGGGGAGCTGTTTTTT.

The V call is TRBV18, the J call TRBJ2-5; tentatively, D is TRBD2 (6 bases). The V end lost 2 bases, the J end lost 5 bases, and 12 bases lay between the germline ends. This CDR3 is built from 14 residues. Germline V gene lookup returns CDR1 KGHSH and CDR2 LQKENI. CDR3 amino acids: CASSPNGGRETQYF. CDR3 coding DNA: TGTGCCAGCTCACCAAATGGAGGGAGGGAGACCCAGTACTTC.

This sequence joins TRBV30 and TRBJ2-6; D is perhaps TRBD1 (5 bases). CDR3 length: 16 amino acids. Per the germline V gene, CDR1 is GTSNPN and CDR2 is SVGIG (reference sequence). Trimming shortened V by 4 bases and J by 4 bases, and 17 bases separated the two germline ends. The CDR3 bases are TGTGCCTGGACGGGTGCCCAAGGGGTCGGGGCCAACGTCCTGACTTTC. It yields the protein CAWTGAQGVGANVLTF.

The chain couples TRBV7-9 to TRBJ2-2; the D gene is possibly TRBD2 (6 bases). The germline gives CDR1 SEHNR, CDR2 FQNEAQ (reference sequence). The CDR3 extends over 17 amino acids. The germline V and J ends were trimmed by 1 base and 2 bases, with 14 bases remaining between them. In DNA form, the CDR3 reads TGTGCCAGCAGCTTAGAGCAGTGGACTACCAACACCGGGGAGCTGTTTTTT. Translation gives CASSLEQWTTNTGELFF.

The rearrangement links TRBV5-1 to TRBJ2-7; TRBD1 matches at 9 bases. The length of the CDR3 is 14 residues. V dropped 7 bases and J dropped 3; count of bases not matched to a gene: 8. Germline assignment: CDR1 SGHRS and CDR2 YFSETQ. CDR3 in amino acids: CASGPGTGYYEQYF. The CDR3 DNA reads TGCGCCAGCGGCCCCGGGACAGGGTACTACGAGCAGTACTTC. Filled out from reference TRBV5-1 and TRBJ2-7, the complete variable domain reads KAGVTQTPRYLIKTRGQQVTLSCSPISGHRSVSWYQQTPGQGLQFLFEYFSETQRNKGNFPGRFSGRQFSNSRSEMNVSTLELGDSALYLCASGPGTGYYEQYFGPGTRLTVT.

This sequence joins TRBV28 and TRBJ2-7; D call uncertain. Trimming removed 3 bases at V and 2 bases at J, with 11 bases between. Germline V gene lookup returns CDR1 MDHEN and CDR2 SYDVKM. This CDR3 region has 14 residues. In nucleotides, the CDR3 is TGTGCCAGCAGTTTGGCAGGATTGACCTACGAGCAGTACTTC. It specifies CASSLAGLTYEQYF.

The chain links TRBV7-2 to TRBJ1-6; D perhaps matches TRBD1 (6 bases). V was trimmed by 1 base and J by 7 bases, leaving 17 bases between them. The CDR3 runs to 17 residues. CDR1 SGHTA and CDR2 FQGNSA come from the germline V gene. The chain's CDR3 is CASSLVPHRDRNSPLHF. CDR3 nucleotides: TGTGCCAGCAGCTTAGTTCCCCACAGGGATAGGAATTCACCCCTCCACTTT.

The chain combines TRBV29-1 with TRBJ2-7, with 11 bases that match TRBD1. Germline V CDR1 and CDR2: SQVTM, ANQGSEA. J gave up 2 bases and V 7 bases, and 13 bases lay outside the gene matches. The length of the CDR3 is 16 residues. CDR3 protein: CSALEYRDRGTYEQYF. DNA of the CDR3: TGCAGCGCTCTAGAATACCGGGACAGGGGGACCTACGAGCAGTACTTC.

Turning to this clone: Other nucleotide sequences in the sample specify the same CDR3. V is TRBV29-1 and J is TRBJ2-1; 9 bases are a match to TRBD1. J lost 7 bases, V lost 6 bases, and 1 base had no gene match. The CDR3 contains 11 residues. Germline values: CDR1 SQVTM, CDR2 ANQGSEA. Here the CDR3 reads CSVDRGNEQFF. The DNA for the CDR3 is TGCAGCGTGGACAGGGGAAATGAGCAGTTCTTC.

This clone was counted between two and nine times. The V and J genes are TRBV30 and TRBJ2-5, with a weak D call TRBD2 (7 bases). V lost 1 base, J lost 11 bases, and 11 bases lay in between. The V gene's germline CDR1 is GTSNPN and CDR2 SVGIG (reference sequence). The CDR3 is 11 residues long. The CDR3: CAWSGGGEQYF. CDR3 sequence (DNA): TGTGCCTGGAGTGGAGGGGGGGAGCAGTACTTC.

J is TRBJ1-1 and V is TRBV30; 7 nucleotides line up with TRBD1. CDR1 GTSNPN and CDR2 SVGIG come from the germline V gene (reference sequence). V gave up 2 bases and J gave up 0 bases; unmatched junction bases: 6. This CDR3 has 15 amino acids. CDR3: CAWSSQGLMNTEAFF. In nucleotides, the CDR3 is TGTGCCTGGAGTTCACAGGGGCTCATGAACACTGAAGCTTTCTTT.

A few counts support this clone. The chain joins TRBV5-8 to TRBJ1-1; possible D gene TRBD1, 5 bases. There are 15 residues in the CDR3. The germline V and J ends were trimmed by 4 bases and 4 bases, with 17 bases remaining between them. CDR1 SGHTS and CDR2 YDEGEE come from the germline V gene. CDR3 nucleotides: TGTGCCAGCAGCCCGCAGACCAGGGTGCCCACTGAAGCTTTCTTT. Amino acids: CASSPQTRVPTEAFF. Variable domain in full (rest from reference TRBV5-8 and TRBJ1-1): EAGVTQSPTHLIKTRGQQATLRCSPISGHTSVYWYQQALGLGLQFLLWYDEGEERNRGNFPPRFSGRQFPNYSSELNVNALELEDSALYLCASSPQTRVPTEAFFGQGTRLTVV.

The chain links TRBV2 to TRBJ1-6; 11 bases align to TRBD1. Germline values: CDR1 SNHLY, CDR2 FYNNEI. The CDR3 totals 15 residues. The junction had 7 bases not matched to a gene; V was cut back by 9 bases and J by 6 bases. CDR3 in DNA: TGTGCCAGTCGGGACAGGGGGTATCTTAATTCACCCCTCCACTTT. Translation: CASRDRGYLNSPLHF.

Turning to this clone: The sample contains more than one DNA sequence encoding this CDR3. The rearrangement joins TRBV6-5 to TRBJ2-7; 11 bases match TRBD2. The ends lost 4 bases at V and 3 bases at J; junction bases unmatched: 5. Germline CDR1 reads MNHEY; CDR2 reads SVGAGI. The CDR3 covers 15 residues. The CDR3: CASSLAGGLFYEQYF. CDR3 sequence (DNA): TGTGCCAGCAGTTTAGCGGGAGGGCTCTTCTACGAGCAGTACTTC.